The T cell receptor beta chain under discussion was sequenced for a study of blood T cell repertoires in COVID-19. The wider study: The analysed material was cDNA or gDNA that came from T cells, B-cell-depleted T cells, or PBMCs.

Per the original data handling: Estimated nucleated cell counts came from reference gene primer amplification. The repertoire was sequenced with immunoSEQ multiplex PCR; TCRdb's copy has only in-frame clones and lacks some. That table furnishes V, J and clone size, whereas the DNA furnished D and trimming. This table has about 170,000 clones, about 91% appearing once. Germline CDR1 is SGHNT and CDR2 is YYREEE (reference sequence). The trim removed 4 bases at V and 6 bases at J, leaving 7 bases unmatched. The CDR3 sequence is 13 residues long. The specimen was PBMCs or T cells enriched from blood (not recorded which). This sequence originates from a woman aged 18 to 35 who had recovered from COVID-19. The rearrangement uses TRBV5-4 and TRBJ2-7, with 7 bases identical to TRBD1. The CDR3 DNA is TGTGCCAGCAGCCCTACAGGGACAGCCGAGCAGTACTTC. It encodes CASSPTGTAEQYF.